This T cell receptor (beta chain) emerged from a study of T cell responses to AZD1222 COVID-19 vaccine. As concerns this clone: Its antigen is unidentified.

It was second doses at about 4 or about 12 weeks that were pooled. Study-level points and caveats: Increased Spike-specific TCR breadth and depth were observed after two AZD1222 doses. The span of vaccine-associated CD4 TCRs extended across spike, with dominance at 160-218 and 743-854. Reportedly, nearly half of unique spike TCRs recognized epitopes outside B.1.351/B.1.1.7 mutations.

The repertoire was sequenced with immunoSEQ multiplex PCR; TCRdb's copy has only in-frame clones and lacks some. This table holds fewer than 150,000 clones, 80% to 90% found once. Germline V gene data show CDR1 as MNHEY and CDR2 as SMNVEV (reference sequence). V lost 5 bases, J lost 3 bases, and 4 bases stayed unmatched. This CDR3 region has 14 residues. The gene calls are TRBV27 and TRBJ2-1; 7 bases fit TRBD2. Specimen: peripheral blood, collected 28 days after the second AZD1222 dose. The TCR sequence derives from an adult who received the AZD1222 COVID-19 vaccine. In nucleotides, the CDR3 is TGTGCCAGCAGTGGGCGGGGGATCTACAATGAGCAGTTCTTC. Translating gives CASSGRGIYNEQFF.